Presented here are 15 T cell receptor beta chains from one specimen sequenced in a study of beta chain features in type 1 diabetes. The study's findings and limits: When Type 1 diabetes patients were examined, their TCRB CDR3s proved moderately but significantly shorter in all four CD4+ subsets.

The whole isolated RNA underwent reverse transcription, so sequencing captured expressed TCRB transcripts. Using immunoSEQ multiplex PCR, the repertoire was profiled, and TCRdb retains in-frame clones only, with some absent. The table lists about 28,000 clones, 65% of them singletons, with 2% to 2.5% in the top ten. These receptors' antigens are unknown. Sequenced: Tregs from blood. These receptors originate from a woman between 25 and 40 years old with type 1 diabetes.

The chain couples TRBV18 to TRBJ1-4; TRBD1 matches at 7 bases. In germline, CDR1 is KGHSH, CDR2 LQKENI. V lost 2 bases, J lost 4 bases, and 4 bases stayed unmatched. The length of the CDR3 is 15 residues. CDR3 sequence: CASSPGQGDNEKLFF. The CDR3 coding sequence is TGTGCCAGCTCACCAGGGCAGGGGGATAATGAAAAACTGTTTTTT. Drawing the rest from reference TRBV18 and TRBJ1-4, the complete variable domain is NAGVMQNPRHLVRRRGQEARLRCSPMKGHSHVYWYRQLPEEGLKFMVYLQKENIIDESGMPKERFSAEFPKEGPSILRIQQVVRGDSAAYFCASSPGQGDNEKLFFGSGTQLSVL.

The chain joins TRBV7-2 to TRBJ2-7; D gene ambiguous. The CDR3 consists of 14 residues. Germline V CDR1 and CDR2: SGHTA, FQGNSA. V was shortened by 1 base and J by 0 bases, with 7 bases between the two germline ends. The CDR3, as DNA: TGTGCCAGCAGCTTAGTCGGTAGCTCCTACGAGCAGTACTTC. This translates into CASSLVGSSYEQYF.

This rearrangement joins TRBV18 to TRBJ1-3; D is possibly TRBD1 (5 bases). V lost 3 bases and J 0 bases, leaving 9 bases between the germline ends. The CDR3 totals 15 residues. CDR1 and CDR2 (germline): KGHSH, LQKENI. CDR3 DNA sequence: TGTGCCAGCTCACCGGCAGGGCCCTCTGGAAACACCATATATTTT. Translation gives CASSPAGPSGNTIYF.

The sample holds one count of this clone. The V gene is TRBV28, the J gene TRBJ2-6; a weak D match, TRBD1 (5 bases). Germline-derived CDR1 and CDR2 are MDHEN and SYDVKM. Trimming left V 8 bases short and J 0 bases short, with 8 bases between. CDR3 size: 14 residues. The CDR3 is CASRQRSGANVLTF. For the CDR3, the DNA is TGTGCCAGCCGACAGCGCTCTGGGGCCAACGTCCTGACTTTC.

Only a few counts were recorded for this clone. The V call is TRBV7-9, the J call TRBJ1-1, with unresolved D. The CDR3 totals 11 residues. Between the trimmed V and J ends, which lost 5 bases and 4 bases, there was a span of 5 bases. Germline assignment: CDR1 SEHNR and CDR2 FQNEAQ (reference sequence). CDR3 amino acids: CASSPSTEAFF. Here the CDR3 DNA reads TGTGCCAGCAGCCCTTCCACTGAAGCTTTCTTT.

Only a few counts were recorded for this clone. This chain joins TRBV19 and TRBJ1-5; D perhaps matches TRBD1 (5 bases). The germline gives CDR1 LNHDA, CDR2 SQIVND (reference sequence). V was pared by 3 bases and J by 3 bases, with 15 bases between. This CDR3 comprises 16 residues. The CDR3 sequence is CASSIREEGDNQPQHF. The CDR3 DNA sequence: TGTGCCAGTAGTATTCGCGAGGAAGGGGACAATCAGCCCCAGCATTTT.

In the case of this clone: An end of the junction does not agree with germline; a read error may underlie this. J is TRBJ1-1 and V is TRBV7-9; the match to TRBD1 covers 8 bases. From germline, CDR1 is SEHNR and CDR2 FQNEAQ (reference sequence). The CDR3 loop spans 15 amino acids. The CDR3 is CASSLADRGNTEAFF. The CDR3 DNA reads as TGTGCCAGCAGCCTAGCCGACAGGGGGAACACTGAAGCTTTCTTT.

J is TRBJ2-5 and V is TRBV6-1, with TRBD1 matching over 8 bases. The J call may not be correct, given that the DNA end is closer to TRBJ2-7. Germline CDR1 MNHNS, CDR2 SASEGT. This CDR3 spans 14 amino acids. The CDR3 DNA is TGTGCCATACACGGACAGGGTGTGTCCTACGAGCAGTACTTC. Amino acids: CAIHGQGVSYEQYF.

This clone showed up just once. The gene calls are TRBV27 and TRBJ1-2, with a weak D call TRBD1 (6 bases). Between the trimmed V and J ends, which lost 3 bases and 4 bases, there was a span of 12 bases. The CDR3 runs 14 residues. Germline V lookup: CDR1 MNHEY, CDR2 SMNVEV (reference sequence). The CDR3 loop reads CASSFRQGFYGYTF. The CDR3 coding sequence is TGTGCCAGCAGTTTTCGGCAGGGGTTCTATGGCTACACCTTC.

This clone was counted a few times. The genes are TRBV19 and TRBJ2-1, with 7 bases aligning to TRBD1. V was pared by 6 bases and J by 8 bases, with 7 bases of the junction left unmatched. CDR3 length: 13 residues. The V gene's germline CDR1 is LNHDA and CDR2 SQIVND (reference sequence). CDR3 DNA: TGTGCCAGTAGAGACAGGGCTGGGGATGAGCAGTTCTTC. Translating gives CASRDRAGDEQFF.

The V gene is TRBV6-6, the J gene TRBJ2-5; TRBD2 matches 7 bases. Germline values: CDR1 MNHNY, CDR2 SVGAGI (reference sequence). V lost 0 bases and J lost 4; bases outside the gene matches: 5. The CDR3 is made up of 15 amino acids. In nucleotides, the CDR3 is TGTGCCAGCAGTTACTCGATTGGGGGGGGAGAGACCCAGTACTTC. It encodes CASSYSIGGGETQYF.

The chain has TRBV4-1 and TRBJ1-2; 7 bases match TRBD1. The trim removed 1 base at V and 4 bases at J, leaving 15 bases unmatched. This CDR3 region has 18 residues. Per germline, CDR1 MGHRA and CDR2 YSYEKL. The CDR3 is CASSQGEGQLPSTYGYTF. Written as DNA, the CDR3 is TGCGCCAGCAGCCAAGGTGAGGGACAGCTGCCCTCTACCTATGGCTACACCTTC.

This clone was recorded a few times. This sequence joins TRBV6-5 and TRBJ1-1, with 7 bases matching TRBD1. CDR3 size: 16 residues. From germline, CDR1 is MNHEY and CDR2 SVGAGI. The ends lost 0 bases at V and 2 bases at J; junction bases unmatched: 6. CDR3 protein: CASSYSGGNLNTEAFF. CDR3 sequence (DNA): TGTGCCAGCAGTTACTCAGGGGGCAACCTCAACACTGAAGCTTTCTTT.

This clone was detected only once. The rearrangement links TRBV7-9 to TRBJ2-2, with 8 bases fitting TRBD2. Germline V CDR1 and CDR2: SEHNR, FQNEAQ (reference sequence). J gave up 5 bases and V 9 bases, and 8 bases lay outside the gene matches. This CDR3 comprises 14 residues. CDR3 in amino acids: CASEREPRTGELFF. CDR3 sequence (DNA): TGTGCCAGTGAGCGGGAGCCACGGACCGGGGAGCTGTTTTTT.

This chain links TRBV7-2 with TRBJ1-2, with 7 bases aligning to TRBD1. The V gene's germline CDR1 is SGHTA and CDR2 FQGNSA. The CDR3 runs to 14 residues. V shed 4 bases and J 2 bases; nucleotides not matched to a gene: 4. The CDR3 here is CASSYGDRNYGYTF. As DNA, the CDR3 is TGTGCCAGCAGCTACGGGGACAGAAACTATGGCTACACCTTC. The whole variable domain, filled in from reference TRBV7-2 and TRBJ1-2, reads GAGVSQSPSNKVTEKGKDVELRCDPISGHTALYWYRQSLGQGLEFLIYFQGNSAPDKSGLPSDRFSAERTGGSVSTLTIQRTQQEDSAVYLCASSYGDRNYGYTFGSGTRLTVV.